Included here is one T cell receptor beta chain sequence, with context. Per germline, CDR1 SGDLS and CDR2 YYNGEE. The CDR3 is 17 residues long. The junction had 12 bases not matched to a gene; V was cut back by 4 bases and J by 4 bases. In the authors' methods: Amplification of reference gene primers was used by the study to estimate nucleated cell counts. Clones were read by immunoSEQ multiplex PCR, and TCRdb kept only the in-frame ones, dropping some. That table furnishes V, J and clone size, whereas the DNA furnished D and trimming. Among about 120,000 clones listed, approximately 85% were seen once. The data were taken from a study of blood T cell repertoires in COVID-19. As for the study in general: Whether acute or convalescent, the COVID-19 samples came from the United States, Italy and Spain. PBMCs, B-cell-depleted T cells, or T cells were the source of the cDNA or gDNA that made up the material.

A Seattle source enrolled patients during active infection and followed them longitudinally. The sequence derives from a woman aged 60-70 years with COVID-19, enrolled during active disease. Sequenced sample: peripheral blood. The chain uses TRBV9 and TRBJ1-3; 9 bases fit TRBD1. The CDR3 DNA follows: TGTGCCAGCAGCCCCCCCGGGGGCACAGGGGGCGGAAACACCATATATTTT. Amino acid sequence: CASSPPGGTGGGNTIYF.